Here is one TCR beta chain with its context. The CDR3 length is 16 residues. The V gene's germline CDR1 is MGHRA and CDR2 YSYEKL. V lost 0 bases and J lost 3, with 11 bases in between. The source of the sample is a study of blood T cell repertoires in COVID-19. Authors' methods: It was from reference gene primer amplification that nucleated cell counts were estimated. Here immunoSEQ multiplex PCR was the method, and the copy in TCRdb shows in-frame clones only, minus some. The V and J calls and clone size are taken from that table; D and trimming were inferred from the DNA. The sample contains about 110,000 clones, around 76% of which appear only once.

Sequences were obtained from peripheral blood. This TCR was recovered from a woman aged 70 to 79 with acute or convalescent COVID-19. The chain employs TRBV4-1 and TRBJ1-4, with D tentatively TRBD1 (5 bases). DNA for the CDR3: TGCGCCAGCAGCCAAGATGGTAGGGGTCCTAATGAAAAACTGTTTTTT. Translating gives CASSQDGRGPNEKLFF.